This TCR beta chain was observed in a study of blood T cells in healthy people across ages. PCR was performed a second time for about 6 to 11 cycles using a sample-barcoded 5' primer and a J-beta primer mix. A template-switch adaptor that had 12 random nucleotides put a tag on each cDNA molecule. Every sample produced at least 2.5 million CDR3-containing paired-end reads. TCRdb reprocessed the 5' RACE reads via MiXCR and lists one record per CDR3 protein. Of 850,000 to 950,000 distinct CDR3 sequences detected, around 28% appear once; the ten largest clones hold approximately 15%. Whole-study findings and limits: Both higher diversity and more naive CD4+ cells marked long-lived donors when set against aged donors.

Note on this clonotype: What it binds is not known.

Trimming left V 0 bases short and J 11 bases short, with 16 bases between. The CDR3 sequence is 14 residues long. Germline V gene data show CDR1 as LGHNA and CDR2 as YSLEER. There were at least 5.5 micrograms of total RNA extracted from every sample. The TCR comes from a woman older than 75 in good health. The genes are TRBV4-3 and TRBJ1-1, with TRBD1 as a possible D gene (6 bases). Sequenced input: blood. Here the CDR3 DNA reads TGCGCCAGCAGCCAAGAGGGGAGAAGGGGGTTTGCTTTCTTT. Its translation: CASSQEGRRGFAFF.